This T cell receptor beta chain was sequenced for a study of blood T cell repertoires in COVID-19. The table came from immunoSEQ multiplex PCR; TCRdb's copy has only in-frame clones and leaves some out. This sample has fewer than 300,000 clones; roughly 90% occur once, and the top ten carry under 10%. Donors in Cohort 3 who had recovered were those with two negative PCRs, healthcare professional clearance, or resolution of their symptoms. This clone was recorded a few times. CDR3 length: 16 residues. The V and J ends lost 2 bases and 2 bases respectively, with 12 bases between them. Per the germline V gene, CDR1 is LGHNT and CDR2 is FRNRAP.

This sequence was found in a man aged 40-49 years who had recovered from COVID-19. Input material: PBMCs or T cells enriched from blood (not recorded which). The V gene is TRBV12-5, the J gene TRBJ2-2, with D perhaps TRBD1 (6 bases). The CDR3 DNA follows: TGTGCTAGTGGTTTGCAACAGGGCCGAAACACCGGGGAGCTGTTTTTT. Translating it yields CASGLQQGRNTGELFF.